This TCR beta chain was recorded in a study of blood T cell repertoires in COVID-19. CDR3 length: 16 residues. Trimming stripped 0 bases from V and 2 bases from J, with 13 bases between. Germline V lookup: CDR1 LGHNA, CDR2 YNFKEQ. The data were produced by immunoSEQ multiplex PCR, yet TCRdb's version contains in-frame clones alone and is incomplete. The sample consists of under 300,000 clones, approximately 82% of them appearing once. Source material: peripheral blood. This clonotype was obtained from a woman aged 18-29 years with acute or convalescent COVID-19. The rearrangement joins TRBV4-2 to TRBJ2-5; no clear D gene. The CDR3 coding sequence is TGTGCCAGCAGCCAAGATAATAGCTTTGGGCAAGAGACCCAGTACTTC. It specifies CASSQDNSFGQETQYF.